The 27 T cell receptor beta chains presented below share a single source sample, sequenced in a study of T cells in pancreatic ductal adenocarcinoma. The selected patients with pancreatic ductal adenocarcinoma had surgery but no neoadjuvant therapy. Libraries were prepared by immunoSEQ multiplex PCR; TCRdb keeps only in-frame clonotypes and omits some of them. Among roughly 100,000 clones, about 95% were seen once, and the ten largest hold 2.5% to 3.5%. The specimen sequenced was PBMCs. The receptors shown here come from a human donor with pancreatic ductal adenocarcinoma.

This clone was counted once. This chain uses TRBV5-1 with TRBJ2-7; 7 bases agree with TRBD2. Looked up from germline, CDR1 is SGHRS and CDR2 is YFSETQ. Trimming removed 4 bases from V and 0 bases from J; junction bases left unmatched: 7. The CDR3 contains 15 residues. The CDR3 nucleotides read TGCGCCAGCAGCGGGGAGGGACGGAGCTCCTACGAGCAGTACTTC. Its translation is CASSGEGRSSYEQYF.

V gene TRBV28 combines with J gene TRBJ2-5, with a weak D call TRBD1 (6 bases). Looked up from germline, CDR1 is MDHEN and CDR2 is SYDVKM. The V end was cut by 5 bases, the J end by 5 bases, with 9 bases between. The CDR3 spans 12 residues. CDR3 region: CASSGGAETQYF. CDR3 bases: TGTGCCAGCAGTGGGGGCGCGGAGACCCAGTACTTC.

V is TRBV28 and J is TRBJ2-3; D unresolved. The CDR3 consists of 13 residues. Deletions cut 5 bases from V and 0 bases from J, with 6 bases between. Germline-derived CDR1 and CDR2 are MDHEN and SYDVKM. Here the CDR3 DNA reads TGTGCCAGCAGTCGTTTGAGCACAGATACGCAGTATTTT. Protein: CASSRLSTDTQYF.

This chain links TRBV5-1 with TRBJ1-1; 9 bases align to TRBD1. V shed 4 bases, J shed 4 bases, and the junction held 5 bases outside the gene matches. This CDR3 contains 14 residues. The germline gives CDR1 SGHRS, CDR2 YFSETQ. The CDR3 DNA reads as TGCGCCAGCAGCCTCCGGGACAGGGTCACTGAAGCTTTCTTT. The encoded protein is CASSLRDRVTEAFF.

The rearrangement joins TRBV5-6 to TRBJ2-5, with 7 bases fitting TRBD1. Germline V lookup: CDR1 SGHDT, CDR2 YYEEEE. The length of the CDR3 is 16 residues. V trimming: 2 bases; J trimming: 0 bases; junction bases outside the gene matches: 7. The CDR3 spells CASSLATGTDQETQYF. In nucleotides, the CDR3 is TGTGCCAGCAGCTTAGCGACAGGGACGGACCAAGAGACCCAGTACTTC.

The chain is built from TRBV4-3 and TRBJ2-5; 9 nucleotides align to TRBD2. The CDR3 consists of 16 residues. Trimming at V came to 1 base and at J to 2 bases, leaving 5 bases not matched to a gene. CDR1 and CDR2 from the germline V gene are LGHNA and YSLEER. The CDR3 sequence is CASSQGGLAGQETQYF. CDR3 nucleotide sequence: TGCGCCAGCAGCCAAGGCGGGCTAGCGGGACAAGAGACCCAGTACTTC.

This chain connects TRBV18 to TRBJ2-1; 11 bases map to TRBD1. CDR3 length equals 15 residues. Looked up from germline, CDR1 is KGHSH and CDR2 is LQKENI. The J segment lost 9 bases and the V segment lost 2 bases, leaving 6 bases of the junction unmatched. The CDR3 sequence is CASSPGTGGSGEQFF. Written as DNA, the CDR3 is TGTGCCAGCTCACCAGGGACAGGGGGAAGTGGTGAGCAGTTCTTC.

The V call is TRBV7-9, the J call TRBJ2-7; TRBD1 aligns across 8 bases. J lost 4 bases, V lost 1 base, and 6 bases had no gene match. Germline CDR1 is SEHNR and CDR2 is FQNEAQ (reference sequence). CDR3 length equals 15 residues. CDR3 in DNA: TGTGCCAGCAGCTTAGTCGGACAGGGTCGGTACGAGCAGTACTTC. Translating it yields CASSLVGQGRYEQYF.

The chain recombines TRBV6-5 with TRBJ1-5, with D hard to call. The V end lost 6 bases, the J end lost 0 bases, and 12 bases lay between the germline ends. Per the germline V gene, CDR1 is MNHEY and CDR2 is SVGAGI. The CDR3 is 15 residues long. The CDR3 DNA sequence: TGTGCCAGCAGAGCGGGAGGCTATAGCAATCAGCCCCAGCATTTT. This sequence encodes CASRAGGYSNQPQHF.

This clone came up once. The V gene is TRBV10-2, the J gene TRBJ2-7; the match to TRBD2 covers 11 bases. V shed 3 bases, J shed 6 bases, and the junction held 7 bases outside the gene matches. CDR1 and CDR2 (germline): WSHSY, SAAADI. The CDR3 contains 15 residues. Written as DNA, the CDR3 is TGCGCCAGCAGTGAAGCCCTAGCGGGAGGATCCGAGCAGTACTTC. This gives the protein CASSEALAGGSEQYF.

V is TRBV11-2 and J is TRBJ2-7, with TRBD1 as a possible D gene (5 bases). There are 14 residues in the CDR3. Deletions cut 2 bases from V and 3 bases from J, with 11 bases between. Germline V CDR1 and CDR2: SGHAT, FQNNGV. The CDR3 DNA is TGTGCCAGCAGCTTACAGGGTTGGATCTACGAGCAGTACTTC. Amino acid sequence: CASSLQGWIYEQYF.

V and J are TRBV2 and TRBJ2-7; tentative D call: TRBD1 (5 bases). CDR3 size: 12 residues. Trimming removed 3 bases at V and 3 bases at J, with 6 bases between. Germline-derived CDR1 and CDR2 are SNHLY and FYNNEI. The CDR3 here is CASSDQGYEQYF. Here the CDR3 DNA reads TGTGCCAGCAGTGATCAGGGCTACGAGCAGTACTTC. The variable domain in full, completed from reference TRBV2 and TRBJ2-7, reads EPEVTQTPSHQVTQMGQEVILRCVPISNHLYFYWYRQILGQKVEFLVSFYNNEISEKSEIFDDQFSVERPDGSNFTLKIRSTKLEDSAMYFCASSDQGYEQYFGPGTRLTVT.

The chain recombines TRBV30 with TRBJ2-5; TRBD2 matches 8 bases. The CDR3 has 15 residues. The germline V gene has CDR1 GTSNPN and CDR2 SVGIG (reference sequence). The V gene end was trimmed by 8 bases and the J gene end by 5 bases; junction bases not matched to a gene: 16. The CDR3: CATSSGSTLRETQYF. CDR3 DNA: TGTGCCACCTCGAGCGGGAGTACGCTGCGGGAGACCCAGTACTTC.

This chain joins TRBV18 and TRBJ1-1, with D tentatively TRBD1 (5 bases). Trimming shortened V by 5 bases and J by 3 bases, and 16 bases separated the two germline ends. The germline V gene has CDR1 KGHSH and CDR2 LQKENI. There are 15 residues in the CDR3. The CDR3 nucleotides are TGTGCCAGCTCAGGGGGGGAAATGGGGGACACTGAAGCTTTCTTT. Translated: CASSGGEMGDTEAFF.

This chain connects TRBV18 to TRBJ1-4; no firm D call. This CDR3 contains 13 residues. CDR1 is KGHSH, CDR2 LQKENI, per germline. V shed 1 base and J shed 8 bases, with 8 bases lying between them. This CDR3 is CASSPRAEEKLFF. The CDR3 DNA is TGTGCCAGCTCACCACGGGCTGAAGAAAAACTGTTTTTT.

The chain has TRBV7-2 and TRBJ2-1; TRBD2 aligns across 8 bases. In germline, CDR1 is SGHTA, CDR2 FQGNSA. This CDR3 has 14 amino acids. Unmatched junction bases numbered 7, after V lost 5 bases and J lost 7 bases. The CDR3 DNA follows: TGTGCCAGCAGCCCCCAGCGGGAGTCTAATGAGCAGTTCTTC. Amino acid sequence: CASSPQRESNEQFF.

A single count supports this clone. V and J are TRBV28 and TRBJ1-2; TRBD1 matches at 12 bases. The CDR3 is 15 residues long. Germline V CDR1 and CDR2: MDHEN, SYDVKM. The trim removed 6 bases at V and 7 bases at J, leaving 9 bases unmatched. The CDR3 here is CASSRRGQGAGGYTF. Here the CDR3 DNA reads TGTGCCAGCAGCCGCAGGGGACAGGGGGCTGGTGGCTACACCTTC.

The V and J genes are TRBV18 and TRBJ2-5; D is perhaps TRBD2 (6 bases). Trimming cost V 10 bases and J 2 bases, with 17 bases left between them. The germline V gene has CDR1 KGHSH and CDR2 LQKENI. The CDR3 extends over 14 amino acids. CDR3 DNA: TGTGCCACTTATAGCGGAGCCGCTCAAGAGACCCAGTACTTC. Its translation is CATYSGAAQETQYF.

The J gene is TRBJ2-3, the V gene TRBV18, with 9 bases that match TRBD2. Germline CDR1 reads KGHSH; CDR2 reads LQKENI. Trimming cost V 3 bases and J 9 bases; bases outside gene matches: 4. This CDR3 comprises 13 residues. As DNA, the CDR3 is TGTGCCAGCTCACCCAGGACTAGCGACACGCAGTATTTT. Its protein is CASSPRTSDTQYF.

V is TRBV27 and J is TRBJ2-7; 7 positions agree with TRBD2. There are 15 residues in the CDR3. Germline V gene sequence: CDR1 MNHEY, CDR2 SMNVEV (reference sequence). V lost 11 bases and J lost 2; bases outside the gene matches: 15. The CDR3 region has the DNA TGTGCCTCCTGGACTAGTATGCGCGCACCCTACGAGCAGTACTTC. Translating it yields CASWTSMRAPYEQYF.

The J gene is TRBJ2-1, the V gene TRBV6-1; 7 bases are shared with TRBD2. The CDR3 covers 13 residues. Looked up from germline, CDR1 is MNHNS and CDR2 is SASEGT. After removal of 7 bases from V and 3 bases from J, the junction contained 3 bases not matched to a gene. CDR3 sequence (DNA): TGTGCCAGCAATCTAGCGGTCTACAATGAGCAGTTCTTC. Residues: CASNLAVYNEQFF.

CDR3 protein: CASSSATGGETQYF. CDR3 DNA: TGTGCCAGTAGTTCCGCGACAGGGGGCGAGACCCAGTACTTC. The genes are TRBV19 and TRBJ2-5, with 10 bases matching TRBD1. CDR3 length: 14 residues. Germline assignment: CDR1 LNHDA and CDR2 SQIVND (reference sequence). Trimming took 5 bases from V and 5 from J; bases not matched to a gene: 5.

The chain has TRBV6-5 and TRBJ1-1; D unclear. Germline loops: CDR1 MNHEY, CDR2 SVGAGI. The CDR3 spans 16 residues. V lost 2 bases and J lost 6, with 19 bases in between. The CDR3 DNA sequence: TGTGCCAGCAGTTACGACCTGGTGGCGGGGTTTGCTGAAGCTTTCTTT. Its protein product is CASSYDLVAGFAEAFF.

The chain is built from TRBV28 and TRBJ2-5; a weak D match, TRBD1 (6 bases). There are 18 residues in the CDR3. The V end was cut by 3 bases, the J end by 4 bases, with 24 bases between. CDR1 and CDR2 from the germline V gene are MDHEN and SYDVKM. The CDR3 nucleotides are TGTGCCAGCAGTTTCGGCTCCCATTCAGGGGCAAGGGGAGAGACCCAGTACTTC. This translates into CASSFGSHSGARGETQYF.

This clone was detected only once. The V gene is TRBV7-2, the J gene TRBJ1-2; TRBD1 is a possible D gene (6 bases). Germline V lookup: CDR1 SGHTA, CDR2 FQGNSA. Deletions cut 3 bases from V and 8 bases from J, with 13 bases between. This CDR3 region has 13 residues. The CDR3 region is CASSLGQGLGYTF. CDR3 nucleotide sequence: TGTGCCAGCAGCTTGGGGCAGGGGTTGGGCTACACCTTC.

V usage is TRBV28 and J usage is TRBJ2-3; 10 nucleotides align to TRBD1. V trimming: 4 bases; J trimming: 3 bases; junction bases outside the gene matches: 1. The CDR3 loop spans 14 amino acids. Germline V gene data show CDR1 as MDHEN and CDR2 as SYDVKM. The CDR3 DNA sequence: TGTGCCAGCAGTTGGGGACAGGGGACAGATACGCAGTATTTT. It yields the protein CASSWGQGTDTQYF.

This chain links TRBV4-1 with TRBJ2-5, with unresolved D. Trimming cost V 4 bases and J 1 base, with 13 bases left between them. The CDR3 runs to 15 residues. The germline CDR1 and CDR2 sequences are MGHRA and YSYEKL. CDR3 coding DNA: TGCGCCAGCAGCCCCACGGGTGGCAGCCAAGAGACCCAGTACTTC. Its translation: CASSPTGGSQETQYF.